These T cell receptor beta chains were read from a single sample in a study of glioma-infiltrating T cells after dendritic cell vaccination. Profiling relied on immunoSEQ multiplex PCR, and the TCRdb table lists in-frame clones only, not all of them. This table holds around 100,000 clones, roughly 79% found once. Material: blood, obtained before dendritic cell vaccination. The receptors shown here come from a human donor with glioblastoma. The CDR3 runs from the conserved cysteine through the conserved F or W.

j_gene	v_gene	CDR3aa
TRBJ1-4	TRBV4-1	CASSLSRLPWDRLNEKLFF
TRBJ2-7	TRBV5-5	CASSWGQNEQYF
TRBJ1-2	TRBV29-1	CSVELSGGYTF
TRBJ2-3	TRBV6-4	CASSGTSGADTQYF
TRBJ2-7	TRBV5-1	CASSLGQLTYEQYF
TRBJ2-2	TRBV4-3	CASSPESGRNTGELFF
TRBJ1-4	TRBV30	CAWSVLGANFNEKLFF
TRBJ2-1	TRBV6-1	CASSERYNEQFF
TRBJ2-2	TRBV4-2	CASSQDGRTPGGTGELFF
TRBJ1-2	TRBV7-2	CASSLGGQGGYGYTF
TRBJ2-7	TRBV10-3	CAISQTGTGEQYF
TRBJ2-5	TRBV2	CASRADRDKNQETQYF
TRBJ2-6	TRBV10-3	CAISASGGISGANVLTF
TRBJ1-5	TRBV7-2	CASSLVVNSNQPQHF
TRBJ2-7	TRBV30	CAWTQGGRGGEQYF
TRBJ2-2	TRBV4-2	CASSQEVAWTGELFF
TRBJ1-1	TRBV5-4	CASSPRQGSNTEAFF
TRBJ2-2	TRBV5-1	CASSENRGPGELFF
TRBJ1-5	TRBV9	CASSLVGTPNQPQHF
TRBJ2-5	TRBV5-6	CASSFKTGGGETQYF
TRBJ2-1	TRBV7-9	CASSGGPLAGLYNEQFF
TRBJ2-2	TRBV4-2	CASSPGQGVIGELFF
TRBJ2-7	TRBV5-4	CASSLDTGTYEQYF
TRBJ2-7	TRBV5-4	CASSAGDSSYEQYF
TRBJ2-1	TRBV19	CASSINSYNEQFF
TRBJ1-2	TRBV5-8	CASRLQGTYGYTF
TRBJ1-1	TRBV7-7	CASSLGPGYLAFF
TRBJ1-2	TRBV7-8	CASSQQETGVGYTF
TRBJ1-3	TRBV2	CASSDRGPGNTIYF
TRBJ1-2	TRBV30	CAWSKTAANYGYTF
TRBJ2-7	TRBV29-1	CSEDRRGTYEQYF
TRBJ1-3	TRBV6-1	CASTPTGLQNTIYF